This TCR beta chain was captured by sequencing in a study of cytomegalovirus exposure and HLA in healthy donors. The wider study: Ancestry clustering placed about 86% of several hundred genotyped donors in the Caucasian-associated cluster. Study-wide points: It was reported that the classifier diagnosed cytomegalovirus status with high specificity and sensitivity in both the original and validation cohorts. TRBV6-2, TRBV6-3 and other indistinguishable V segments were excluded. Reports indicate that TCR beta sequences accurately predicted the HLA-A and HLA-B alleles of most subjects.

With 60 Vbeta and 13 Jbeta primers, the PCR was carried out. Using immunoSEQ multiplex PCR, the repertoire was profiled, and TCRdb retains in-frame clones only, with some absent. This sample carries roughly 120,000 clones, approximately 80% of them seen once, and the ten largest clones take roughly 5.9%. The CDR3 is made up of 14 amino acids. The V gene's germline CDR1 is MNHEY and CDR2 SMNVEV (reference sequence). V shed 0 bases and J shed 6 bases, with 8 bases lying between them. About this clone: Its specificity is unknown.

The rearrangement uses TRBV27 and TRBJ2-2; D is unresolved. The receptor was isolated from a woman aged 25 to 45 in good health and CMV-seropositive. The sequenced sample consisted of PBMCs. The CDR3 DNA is TGTGCCAGCAGTTTATCCTTCACACCCGGGGAGCTGTTTTTT. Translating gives CASSLSFTPGELFF.